This TCR beta chain originates from a study of T cell repertoires in cytomegalovirus infection. In regard to this clonotype: No antigen is known for it.

Trimming stripped 5 bases from V and 7 bases from J, with 11 bases between. The germline V gene has CDR1 SQVTM and CDR2 ANQGSEA. CDR3 length: 12 residues. One entry per CDR3 protein results from TCRdb running MiXCR on the reads. The sample lists about 400,000 distinct CDR3 sequences, roughly 18% occurring once. Study-wide results and caveats: Dominating the ex vivo response were TCR beta clonotypes that were CMV-specific and HLA-C-restricted.

Sequencing used PBMCs. This sequence joins TRBV29-1 and TRBJ1-4; no definite D call. This TCR came from a human donor in good health (CMV status not recorded). Some clones in this sample may be carry-over from other donors' samples. The CDR3 reads CSVRTLSEKLFF. The CDR3 bases are TGCAGCGTTAGAACTTTGTCTGAAAAACTGTTTTTT.